The present T cell receptor beta chain was sequenced within a study of siplizumab effects on memory and regulatory T cells. Study-wide findings and caveats: Naive-or-memory phenotypes were unassignable for roughly 80-97% of proliferating CD4+ or CD8+ clones. Greater diversity than memory cells seemed evident in naive T cells, which also appeared to be major alloresponse contributors.

This clone was seen a few times. Antigen: not known. Here immunoSEQ multiplex PCR was the method, and the copy in TCRdb shows in-frame clones only, minus some. The sample has about 87,000 clones; about 87% are singletons. The germline gives CDR1 MGHRA, CDR2 YSYEKL. V dropped 1 base and J dropped 0; count of bases not matched to a gene: 2. The CDR3 contains 16 residues. This rearrangement joins TRBV4-1 to TRBJ1-4, with 7 bases lining up with TRBD1. The sample comprised Tregs sorted from blood. The receptor comes from a human donor in good health. The CDR3 protein is CASSQATGATNEKLFF. DNA of the CDR3: TGCGCCAGCAGCCAAGCCACAGGGGCAACTAATGAAAAACTGTTTTTT.